This T cell receptor beta chain was captured in a study of T cells expressing NK-cell markers. Study details: Serological testing identified seven of the eight sequenced donors as HCMV-seropositive and one as seronegative. Whole-study results and caveats: What remained unclear was the HCMV specificity of expanded NKG2C+ T cell clones.

From its re-call of the 5' RACE reads, TCRdb lists each CDR3 protein once, without DNA. The sample holds 20,000 to 25,000 distinct CDR3 sequences. In regard to this clonotype: Its antigen is not identified.

Sequenced: blood T cells: a sorted CD56 or NKG2C T cell subset, CD4+ or CD8+ T cells, or bulk PBMC T cells (not recorded which). This sequence was found in a man aged 18-69 years in good health.

This CDR3 reads CASSLAKGYEQYF. The chain links TRBV7-8 to TRBJ2-7. Per germline, CDR1 SGHVS and CDR2 FQNEAQ. The CDR3 extends over 13 amino acids.